A selection of T cell receptor beta chains follows, all from one sample in a study of neoadjuvant anti-PD-1 for oral cavity cancer. TCRdb's table, derived via immunoSEQ multiplex PCR, lists solely in-frame clones and lacks some. Counted here are 20,000 to 25,000 clones, about 26% occurring once; the ten biggest clones make up 16%. The sample here was tumor tissue, taken after nivolumab (anti-PD-1) treatment. The source of these receptors is a person aged 40 to 85 with oral cavity squamous cell carcinoma. Each CDR3 is given with its conserved first and last residue. The D gene is left open where the match is weak. The size field is filled for only some rows; it gives once, few, many or a size class.

V	size	D	J	CDR3	DNA
TRBV2	few	.	TRBJ1-6	CASTERGGEDSPLHF	TGTGCCAGCACTGAAAGGGGGGGGGAAGATTCACCCCTCCACTTT
TRBV6-5	.	.	TRBJ2-3	CASSRRPDTQYF	TGTGCCAGCAGTCGACGGCCAGATACGCAGTATTTT
TRBV9	medium-sized	TRBD1	TRBJ1-1	CASSAGGVEAFF	TGTGCCAGCAGCGCAGGGGGCGTAGAAGCTTTCTTT
TRBV6-4	.	.	TRBJ1-1	CASSEIMGGTEAFF	TGTGCCAGCAGTGAAATCATGGGAGGAACTGAAGCTTTCTTT
TRBV6-6	.	TRBD1	TRBJ2-5	CASSYSRGTGQETQYF	TGTGCCAGCAGTTACTCGAGGGGGACAGGACAAGAGACCCAGTACTTC
TRBV7-9	many	.	TRBJ1-1	CASSPRAAGHTEAFF	TGTGCCAGCAGCCCGCGGGCCGCAGGTCACACTGAAGCTTTCTTT
TRBV5-1	.	.	TRBJ2-3	CASRLDSTDTQYF	TGCGCCAGCAGATTGGACAGCACAGATACGCAGTATTTT
TRBV5-1	few	.	TRBJ1-1	CASSLRGGERAFF	TGCGCCAGCAGCTTGAGGGGCGGTGAGAGAGCTTTCTTT
TRBV6-5	.	TRBD1	TRBJ1-2	CASTRQGRGNGYTF	TGTGCCAGCACTCGACAGGGTAGGGGCAATGGCTACACCTTC
TRBV6-5	once	.	TRBJ1-2	CASTPRGVGYGYTF	TGTGCCAGCACCCCTCGGGGGGTTGGCTATGGCTACACCTTC
TRBV28	few	.	TRBJ1-2	CASSLTGNYGYTF	TGTGCCAGCAGTCTAACAGGGAACTATGGCTACACCTTC
TRBV27	.	.	TRBJ2-5	CASSLAGVVGTQYF	TGTGCCAGCAGTTTAGCCGGAGTGGTGGGGACCCAGTACTTC
TRBV29-1	once	.	TRBJ2-1	CSVGTYNEQFF	TGCAGCGTTGGGACCTACAATGAGCAGTTCTTC
TRBV30	few	.	TRBJ2-2	CAYDYTGELFF	TGTGCCTATGACTACACCGGGGAGCTGTTTTTT
TRBV18	.	TRBD1	TRBJ2-7	CASSHFNRGRTFEQYF	TGTGCCAGCTCCCATTTCAACAGGGGGCGAACCTTCGAGCAGTACTTC
TRBV10-3	few	.	TRBJ2-2	CAISDFEGTGELFF	TGTGCCATCAGTGACTTTGAGGGCACCGGGGAGCTGTTTTTT
TRBV6-6	few	TRBD1	TRBJ1-2	CASSYTGDGYTF	TGTGCCAGCAGTTATACAGGGGATGGCTACACCTTC
TRBV10-3	.	TRBD2	TRBJ2-7	CAIGLAGGPGYF	TGTGCCATCGGACTAGCGGGAGGCCCGGGGTACTTC
TRBV9	once	.	TRBJ1-2	CASSAGTGPGKGYTF	TGTGCCAGCAGCGCCGGAACAGGGCCGGGAAAGGGCTACACCTTC
TRBV11-2	.	.	TRBJ2-5	CASSLESHSETQYF	TGTGCCAGCAGCTTAGAGTCCCATTCTGAGACCCAGTACTTC
TRBV7-6	few	.	TRBJ2-1	CASSLGSRTGSSYNEQFF	TGTGCCAGCAGCTTAGGATCTCGCACGGGTAGCTCCTACAATGAGCAGTTCTTC
TRBV2	.	.	TRBJ1-2	CASSSKDRGYTF	TGTGCCAGCAGCTCGAAGGATCGGGGCTACACCTTC
TRBV2	.	.	TRBJ1-2	CASSDRGYGYTF	TGTGCCAGCAGTGACAGGGGCTATGGCTACACCTTC
TRBV15	few	.	TRBJ1-3	CATSTPPGDTIYF	TGTGCCACCAGCACCCCCCCCGGGGACACCATATATTTT
TRBV10-3	few	.	TRBJ2-3	CAISATIRVGTDTQYF	TGTGCCATCAGTGCGACGATCAGGGTTGGCACAGATACGCAGTATTTT
TRBV29-1	few	.	TRBJ2-7	CSVEKTTGAYEQYF	TGCAGCGTTGAAAAAACGACCGGGGCCTACGAGCAGTACTTC
TRBV7-9	few	.	TRBJ1-5	CASTNSRVQPQHF	TGTGCCAGCACCAACTCACGGGTTCAGCCCCAGCATTTT
TRBV19	many	.	TRBJ2-3	CASCWSATDTQYF	TGTGCCAGTTGCTGGTCTGCCACAGATACGCAGTATTTT
TRBV28	few	.	TRBJ2-7	CASTISLLTYEQYF	TGTGCCAGCACCATCAGCCTACTAACCTACGAGCAGTACTTC
TRBV5-1	.	TRBD1	TRBJ1-1	CASSSGQGYTEAFF	TGCGCCAGCAGCTCGGGACAGGGATACACTGAAGCTTTCTTT
TRBV5-1	.	.	TRBJ1-3	CASSLHSGPAGNTIYF	TGCGCCAGCAGCTTACATTCGGGACCAGCTGGAAACACCATATATTTT
TRBV10-3	.	TRBD1	TRBJ1-2	CAISEGVDRQYGYTF	TGTGCCATCAGTGAGGGGGTGGACAGGCAGTATGGCTACACCTTC
TRBV7-8	.	.	TRBJ1-1	CASSLDLSQGAFF	TGTGCCAGCAGCTTAGATCTGTCACAGGGAGCTTTCTTT
TRBV28	.	.	TRBJ2-1	CASRTTLGGASPVLF	TGTGCCAGCAGGACCACTCTGGGGGGGGCCTCCCCAGTTCTCTTC